This TCR beta chain was identified during a study of beta chain features in type 1 diabetes. Sequenced material consisted of expressed TCRB transcripts (all of the isolated RNA was reverse transcribed). Sequencing used immunoSEQ multiplex PCR; TCRdb keeps in-frame clones, though not all of them. In the table there are about 360,000 clones, 10% to 15% of which are singletons. Whole-study results and caveats: High-TCR-expressing cells could be over-represented by cDNA sequencing. Junctions at VDJ sites from type 1 diabetes patients had fewer insertions and more deletions.

CDR3 size: 14 residues. Germline V lookup: CDR1 LGHNA, CDR2 YSLEER. Trimming left V 7 bases short and J 2 bases short, with 14 bases between. This clone appeared a few times. As yet, its antigen is unknown. On average, the one heparinised blood draw given by each donor was approximately 120 mL. This clonotype was obtained from a man between 18 and 35 years old in good health. The sample was naive CD4+ T cells from blood. The chain uses TRBV4-3 and TRBJ1-1; no reliable D call. The CDR3 is CASKEGLLNTEAFF. In nucleotides, the CDR3 is TGCGCCAGCAAAGAGGGCCTTCTCAACACTGAAGCTTTCTTT.